The clone carrying this T cell receptor (beta chain) was observed at least ten times. The data belong to a study of T cells in Graves' hyperthyroidism and ophthalmopathy. RNA transcripts served as the template for amplifying TCR beta CDR3 regions. In the first-round RT-PCR of the TCR CDR3, the HTBI primer set was used. Each CDR3 protein is one row after TCRdb ran MiXCR on the multiplex PCR reads. The sample lists hundreds of thousands of distinct CDR3 sequences; less than 25% were seen once. V shed 6 bases and J shed 4 bases, with 15 bases lying between them. The CDR3 extends over 14 amino acids. Per the germline V gene, CDR1 is SNHLY and CDR2 is FYNNEI.

The sequence came from a man aged 30 to 45 with Graves' ophthalmopathy. The sequencing sample was made of blood. The chain has TRBV2 and TRBJ1-1; D possibly corresponds to TRBD1 (5 bases). CDR3 DNA sequence: TGTGCCAGCAGACCGCCCCCGGGGGGCACTGAAGCTTTCTTT. As protein: CASRPPPGGTEAFF.